Listed below are T cell receptor beta chains from one sample, sequenced in a study of neurological immune-mediated disorders. TCRdb re-called the 5' RACE reads with MiXCR, one entry per CDR3 protein. The table lists 80,000 or so distinct CDR3 sequences, about 9.7% of them singletons. Sequencing was performed on PBMCs. Receptors originate from a man over 45 in good health. The CDR3 runs from the conserved cysteine through the conserved F or W. The D gene is left open where the match is weak. Size values are once, few and many counts, or a class for expanded clones, and some rows have none.

size,V,J,D,CDR3,DNA
many,TRBV6-1,TRBJ2-4,-,CASRSWENIQYF,TGTGCCAGTCGAAGTTGGGAAAACATTCAGTACTTC
many,TRBV14,TRBJ2-5,-,CASSQRLNQETQYF,TGTGCCAGCAGCCAACGACTTAACCAAGAGACCCAGTACTTC
many,TRBV19,TRBJ2-6,-,CASSPRRSGANVLTF,TGTGCCAGTAGTCCCCGACGCTCTGGGGCCAACGTCCTGACTTTC
many,TRBV28,TRBJ2-5,-,CASSSRAGTGGVETQYF,TGTGCCAGCAGTTCGAGGGCCGGGACTGGGGGCGTGGAGACCCAGTACTTC
many,TRBV12-3/TRBV12-4,TRBJ2-4,-,CASSPVSKNIQYF,TGTGCCAGCAGTCCCGTGAGTAAAAACATTCAGTACTTC
many,TRBV5-6,TRBJ2-7,-,CASSLGQNSYEQYF,TGTGCCAGCAGCTTGGGTCAAAACTCCTACGAGCAGTACTTC
many,TRBV6-2/TRBV6-3,TRBJ2-1,TRBD2,CASRQGLAGGEDEQFF,TGTGCCAGCAGGCAGGGACTAGCGGGGGGGGAAGATGAGCAGTTCTTC
many,TRBV7-9,TRBJ1-6,-,CASSPGGDTTGSPLHF,TGTGCCAGCAGCCCCGGTGGGGACACAACCGGTTCACCCCTCCACTTT
-,TRBV20-1,TRBJ1-2,TRBD1,CSAFLTGHYGYTF,TGCAGTGCTTTTCTGACAGGGCACTATGGCTACACCTTC
many,TRBV24-1,TRBJ2-7,-,CATSDPGASYEQYF,TGTGCCACCAGTGACCCGGGAGCTTCCTACGAGCAGTACTTC
many,TRBV6-5,TRBJ2-6,-,CASSYSTAAPGANVLTF,TGTGCCAGCAGTTACTCTACGGCGGCACCTGGGGCCAACGTCCTGACTTTC
many,TRBV29-1,TRBJ2-6,-,CSVESGMGANVLTF,TGCAGCGTTGAATCGGGGATGGGGGCCAACGTCCTGACTTTC
many,TRBV7-3,TRBJ2-3,-,CASSLNPDTQYF,TGTGCCAGCAGCTTAAATCCAGATACGCAGTATTTT
once,TRBV27,TRBJ2-7,TRBD1,CASSRPGQGFYEKYF,TGTGCCAGCAGCCGACCGGGACAGGGGTTCTACGAGAAGTACTTC
many,TRBV20-1,TRBJ2-5,TRBD2,CSAPRTGRYQETQYF,TGCAGTGCCCCCCGGACCGGGAGGTACCAAGAGACCCAGTACTTC
many,TRBV5-1,TRBJ2-5,-,CASTPDPISETQYF,TGCGCCAGCACCCCGGACCCTATCTCAGAGACCCAGTACTTC
many,TRBV28,TRBJ2-1,-,CAEAEQRGEQFF,TGTGCCGAGGCGGAGCAGAGAGGTGAGCAGTTCTTC
many,TRBV5-5,TRBJ2-4,TRBD1,CASSLASQGTGYIQYF,TGTGCCAGCAGCTTGGCCTCCCAGGGGACAGGATACATTCAGTACTTC
many,TRBV9,TRBJ1-4,TRBD1,CASSVGRDRNEKLFF,TGTGCCAGCAGCGTAGGTAGGGACAGGAATGAAAAACTGTTTTTT
few,TRBV7-3,TRBJ2-7,-,CASSLNAVTYEQYF,TGTGCCAGCAGCTTAAACGCCGTGACCTACGAGCAGTACTTC